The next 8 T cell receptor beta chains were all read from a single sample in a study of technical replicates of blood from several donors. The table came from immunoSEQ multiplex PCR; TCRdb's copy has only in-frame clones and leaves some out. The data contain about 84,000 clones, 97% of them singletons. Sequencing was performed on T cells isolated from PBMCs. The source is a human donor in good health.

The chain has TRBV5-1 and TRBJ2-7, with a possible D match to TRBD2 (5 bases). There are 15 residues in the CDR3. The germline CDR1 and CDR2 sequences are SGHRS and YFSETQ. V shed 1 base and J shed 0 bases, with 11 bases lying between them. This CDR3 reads CASSLTRGDSYEQYF. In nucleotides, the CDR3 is TGCGCCAGCAGCTTGACCCGGGGTGACTCCTACGAGCAGTACTTC.

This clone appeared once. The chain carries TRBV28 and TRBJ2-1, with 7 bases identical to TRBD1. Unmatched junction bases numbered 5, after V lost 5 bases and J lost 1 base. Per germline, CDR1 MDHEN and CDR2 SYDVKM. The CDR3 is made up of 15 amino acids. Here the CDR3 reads CASSPPGQSYNEQFF. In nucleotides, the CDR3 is TGTGCCAGCAGTCCACCGGGACAGTCCTACAATGAGCAGTTCTTC.

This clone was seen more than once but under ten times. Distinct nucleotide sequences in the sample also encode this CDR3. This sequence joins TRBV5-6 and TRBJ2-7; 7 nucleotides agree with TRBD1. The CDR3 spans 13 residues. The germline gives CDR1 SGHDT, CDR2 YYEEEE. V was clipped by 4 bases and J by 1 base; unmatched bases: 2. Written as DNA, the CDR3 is TGTGCCAGCAGCCCGACAGGGTCCTACGAGCAGTACTTC. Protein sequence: CASSPTGSYEQYF.

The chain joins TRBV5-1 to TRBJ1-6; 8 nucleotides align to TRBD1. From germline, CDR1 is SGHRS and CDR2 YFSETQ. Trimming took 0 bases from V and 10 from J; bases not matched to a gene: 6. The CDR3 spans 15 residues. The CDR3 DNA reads TGCGCCAGCAGCTTGGCCCTGGACAGGGAATCACCCCTCCACTTT. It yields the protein CASSLALDRESPLHF.

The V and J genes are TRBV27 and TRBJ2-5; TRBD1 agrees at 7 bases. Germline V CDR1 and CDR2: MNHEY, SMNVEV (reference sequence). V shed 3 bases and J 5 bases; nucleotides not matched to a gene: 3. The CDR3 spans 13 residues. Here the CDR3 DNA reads TGTGCCAGCAGTTTCACAGGGGAGGAGACCCAGTACTTC. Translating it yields CASSFTGEETQYF.

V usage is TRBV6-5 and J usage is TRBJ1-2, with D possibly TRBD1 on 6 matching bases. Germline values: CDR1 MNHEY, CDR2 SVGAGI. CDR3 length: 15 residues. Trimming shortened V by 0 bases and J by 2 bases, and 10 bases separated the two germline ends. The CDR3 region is CASSYSDRSNYGYTF. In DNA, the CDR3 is TGTGCCAGCAGTTACTCTGACAGGAGCAACTATGGCTACACCTTC.

CDR3 protein: CARSFTGGGGSNQPQHF. DNA for the CDR3: TGTGCCAGAAGCTTCACAGGGGGCGGTGGCAGCAATCAGCCCCAGCATTTT. The rearrangement links TRBV5-3 to TRBJ1-5; 9 bases fit TRBD1. TRBV5-3 has ORF status, its function being uncertain. V trimming: 2 bases; J trimming: 1 base; junction bases outside the gene matches: 7. The CDR3 is made up of 17 amino acids.

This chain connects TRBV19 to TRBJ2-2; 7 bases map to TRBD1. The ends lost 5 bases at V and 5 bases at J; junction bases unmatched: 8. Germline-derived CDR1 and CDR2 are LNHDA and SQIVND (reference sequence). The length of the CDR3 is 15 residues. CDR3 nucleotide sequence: TGTGCCAGTAGTCTACGGGACAGAGAGACCGGGGAGCTGTTTTTT. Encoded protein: CASSLRDRETGELFF.